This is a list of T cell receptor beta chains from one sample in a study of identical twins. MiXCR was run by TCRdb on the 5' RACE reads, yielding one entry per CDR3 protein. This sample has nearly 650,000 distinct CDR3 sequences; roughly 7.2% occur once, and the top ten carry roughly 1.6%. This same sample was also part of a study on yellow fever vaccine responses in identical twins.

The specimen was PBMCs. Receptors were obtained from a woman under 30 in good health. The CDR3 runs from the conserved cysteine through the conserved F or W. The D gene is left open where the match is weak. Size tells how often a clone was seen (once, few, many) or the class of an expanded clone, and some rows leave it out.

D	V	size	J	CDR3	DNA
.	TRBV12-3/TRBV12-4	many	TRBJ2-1	CASSLVPSKYEQFF	TGTGCCAGCAGTTTAGTTCCTAGTAAATACGAGCAGTTCTTC
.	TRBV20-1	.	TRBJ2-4	CSARDPGTTKNIQYF	TGCAGTGCTAGAGACCCCGGGACAACCAAAAACATTCAGTACTTC
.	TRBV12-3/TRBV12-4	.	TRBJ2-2	CVSIPERSANTGELFF	TGTGTCAGCATACCTGAGCGGAGCGCGAACACCGGGGAGCTGTTTTTT
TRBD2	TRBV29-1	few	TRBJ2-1	CSAYALAGDAGNEQFF	TGCAGCGCCTACGCATTAGCGGGGGACGCGGGCAATGAGCAGTTCTTC
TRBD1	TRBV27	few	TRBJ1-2	CASSLQGASYGYTF	TGTGCCAGCAGCTTACAGGGGGCTAGCTATGGCTACACCTTC
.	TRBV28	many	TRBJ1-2	CASSFLYGYTF	TGTGCCAGCAGTTTCCTTTACGGCTACACCTTC
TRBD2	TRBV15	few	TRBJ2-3	CATSRGALGLAGATDTQYF	TGTGCCACCAGCAGAGGGGCCTTGGGACTAGCGGGAGCTACAGATACGCAGTATTTT
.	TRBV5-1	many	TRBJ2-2	CASSTFLTGELFF	TGCGCCAGCAGCACCTTCCTCACCGGGGAGCTGTTTTTT
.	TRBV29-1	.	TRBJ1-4	CSVEWPSSGGKLFF	TGCAGCGTTGAATGGCCGAGCAGCGGAGGAAAACTGTTTTTT
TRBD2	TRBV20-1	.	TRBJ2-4	CSARNPGLAGTAKNIQYF	TGCAGTGCTCGAAATCCGGGACTAGCGGGAACAGCCAAAAACATTCAGTACTTC
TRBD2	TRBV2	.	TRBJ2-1	CASSVLAGGPLVVNEQFF	TGTGCCAGCAGTGTGCTAGCGGGAGGGCCACTCGTCGTCAATGAGCAGTTCTTC
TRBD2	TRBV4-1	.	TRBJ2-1	CASSQDMAGVGWNEQFF	TGCGCCAGCAGCCAAGATATGGCGGGAGTTGGATGGAATGAGCAGTTCTTC
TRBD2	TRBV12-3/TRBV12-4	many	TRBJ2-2	CASSLVGTSARGELFF	TGTGCCAGCAGTTTAGTGGGGACTAGCGCACGGGGGGAGCTGTTTTTT
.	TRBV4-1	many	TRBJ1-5	CASSRLQGKQPQHF	TGCGCCAGCAGCCGCTTACAGGGTAAACAGCCCCAGCATTTT
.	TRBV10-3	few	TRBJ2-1	CAISPGNEQFF	TGTGCCATCAGTCCTGGGAATGAGCAGTTCTTC
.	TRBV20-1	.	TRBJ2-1	CSARVGGQSEQFF	TGCAGTGCTAGAGTGGGCGGCCAGAGTGAGCAGTTCTTC
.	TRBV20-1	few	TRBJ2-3	CSARPPQTGTDTQYF	TGCAGTGCTCGGCCACCGCAAACTGGCACAGATACGCAGTATTTT
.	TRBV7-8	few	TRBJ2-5	CASSFGVEETQYF	TGTGCCAGCAGCTTCGGGGTGGAAGAGACCCAGTACTTC
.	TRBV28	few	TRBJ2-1	CASNEQGGSYNEQFF	TGTGCCAGCAATGAACAGGGTGGCTCCTACAATGAGCAGTTCTTC
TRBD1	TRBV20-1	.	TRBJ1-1	CSAPTEGANTEAFF	TGCAGTGCCCCAACGGAGGGGGCGAACACTGAAGCTTTCTTT
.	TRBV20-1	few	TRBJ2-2	CSARDPRVDTGELFF	TGCAGTGCTAGAGATCCCAGAGTTGACACCGGGGAGCTGTTTTTT
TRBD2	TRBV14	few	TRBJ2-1	CASSPGLAGELSYNEQFF	TGTGCCAGCAGCCCGGGACTAGCGGGAGAATTGAGCTACAATGAGCAGTTCTTC
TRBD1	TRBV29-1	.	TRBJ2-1	CSELQGVHEQFF	TGCAGCGAACTTCAGGGGGTCCATGAGCAGTTCTTC
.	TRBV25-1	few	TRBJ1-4	CASSAGRINEKLFF	TGTGCCAGCAGCGCGGGGCGCATTAATGAAAAACTGTTTTTT
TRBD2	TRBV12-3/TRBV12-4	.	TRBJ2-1	CASSRGLVNEQFF	TGTGCCAGCAGTCGGGGACTAGTCAATGAGCAGTTCTTC
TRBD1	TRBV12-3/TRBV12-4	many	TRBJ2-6	CASSSGQVISGANVLTF	TGTGCCAGCAGCTCGGGACAGGTTATCTCTGGGGCCAACGTCCTGACTTTC
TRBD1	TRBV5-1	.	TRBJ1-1	CASSLEGQGRTEAFF	TGCGCCAGCAGCTTGGAGGGACAGGGAAGGACTGAAGCTTTCTTT
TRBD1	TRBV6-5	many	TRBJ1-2	CASSFSGTGGKMGYTF	TGTGCCAGCAGTTTTTCCGGGACAGGGGGCAAAATGGGCTACACCTTC
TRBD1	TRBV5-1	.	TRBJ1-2	CASSSPGQGVDGYTF	TGCGCCAGCAGCTCGCCGGGACAGGGAGTTGATGGCTACACCTTC
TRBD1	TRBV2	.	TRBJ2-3	CASRVVPTGAQDTQYF	TGTGCCAGCAGGGTGGTTCCGACAGGGGCTCAAGATACGCAGTATTTT
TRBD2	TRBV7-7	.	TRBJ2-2	CASTPGIAGVGTGELFF	TGTGCCAGCACCCCTGGGATAGCGGGAGTAGGGACCGGGGAGCTGTTTTTT
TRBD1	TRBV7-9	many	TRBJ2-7	CASSLQGAEIYEQYF	TGTGCCAGCAGCTTACAGGGGGCAGAAATCTACGAGCAGTACTTC
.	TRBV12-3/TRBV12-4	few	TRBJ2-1	CASMSGFVYNEQFF	TGTGCCAGCATGTCAGGGTTCGTTTACAATGAGCAGTTCTTC
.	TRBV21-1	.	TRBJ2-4	CASPRGGPGVRAKNIQYF	TGTGCCAGCCCCAGGGGCGGTCCAGGTGTGCGAGCCAAAAACATTCAGTACTTC
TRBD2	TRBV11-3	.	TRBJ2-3	CASRLRAGYTDTQYF	TGTGCCAGCAGATTAAGAGCGGGATACACAGATACGCAGTATTTT
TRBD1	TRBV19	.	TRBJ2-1	CASSRGQGATYNEQFF	TGTGCCAGTAGTAGGGGACAGGGGGCAACCTACAATGAGCAGTTCTTC
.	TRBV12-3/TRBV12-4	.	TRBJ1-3	CASNPHGNTIYF	TGTGCCAGCAATCCTCACGGAAACACCATATATTTT
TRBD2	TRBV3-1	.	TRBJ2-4	CATSRGTSGGVAKNIQYF	TGTGCCACCTCCCGAGGGACTAGCGGGGGGGTAGCCAAAAACATTCAGTACTTC
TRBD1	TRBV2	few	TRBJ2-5	CASSDRDRESQETQYF	TGTGCCAGCAGTGATCGGGACAGGGAGTCCCAAGAGACCCAGTACTTC
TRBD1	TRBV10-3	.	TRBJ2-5	CAIGGTGNQETQYF	TGTGCCATCGGGGGGACAGGCAACCAAGAGACCCAGTACTTC
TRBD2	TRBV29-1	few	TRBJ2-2	CSAMREIGELFF	TGCAGCGCAATGCGGGAGATCGGGGAGCTGTTTTTT
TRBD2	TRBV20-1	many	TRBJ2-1	CSARSLAGVYNEQFF	TGCAGTGCTAGATCGTTAGCGGGGGTGTACAATGAGCAGTTCTTC
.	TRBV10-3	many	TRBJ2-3	CAISERLTSTDTQYF	TGTGCCATCAGTGAAAGGCTAACTAGCACAGATACGCAGTATTTT
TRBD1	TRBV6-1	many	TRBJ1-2	CASTRTGFNGYTF	TGTGCCAGCACCAGGACAGGGTTCAATGGCTACACCTTC
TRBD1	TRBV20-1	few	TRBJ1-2	CSARDDRDHGYTF	TGCAGTGCTAGAGACGACAGGGATCATGGCTACACCTTC
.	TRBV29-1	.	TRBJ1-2	CSVEDPTQNYGYTF	TGCAGCGTTGAAGATCCGACTCAAAACTATGGCTACACCTTC
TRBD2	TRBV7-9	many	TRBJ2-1	CASSSYSGRGDEQFF	TGTGCCAGCAGCTCATATAGCGGGAGAGGGGATGAGCAGTTCTTC